Below are 7 T cell receptor beta chains sequenced from a single sample in a study of blood T cell repertoires in COVID-19. TCRdb keeps only in-frame clones here, not all; method: immunoSEQ multiplex PCR. The data contain about 410,000 clones, about 91% of them seen just once; the ten biggest clones take up roughly 1.4%. Sequencing was done on a sample of peripheral blood. These receptor sequences come from a woman in her thirties or forties with COVID-19, enrolled during active disease.

The J gene is TRBJ2-1, the V gene TRBV28, with D perhaps matching TRBD2 (6 bases). Germline loops: CDR1 MDHEN, CDR2 SYDVKM. This CDR3 region has 16 residues. V was trimmed by 6 bases and J by 0 bases, leaving 15 bases between them. For the CDR3, the DNA is TGTGCCAGCAGCCGCTCGGGACTGAGCTCCTACAATGAGCAGTTCTTC. Amino acid sequence: CASSRSGLSSYNEQFF.

The V gene is TRBV19, the J gene TRBJ1-2; D uncertain. The CDR3 loop spans 13 amino acids. Per germline, CDR1 LNHDA and CDR2 SQIVND (reference sequence). V dropped 4 bases and J dropped 7 bases, with 13 bases sitting between them. Written as DNA, the CDR3 is TGTGCCAGTAGTACCTCCATTGGGCTTGGCTACACCTTC. Encoded protein: CASSTSIGLGYTF.

The J gene is TRBJ1-1, the V gene TRBV28, with D possibly being TRBD1 (5 bases). Germline V lookup: CDR1 MDHEN, CDR2 SYDVKM. V was pared by 6 bases and J by 0 bases, with 17 bases between. The CDR3 is 16 residues long. The CDR3 spells CASRPSRGGMNTEAFF. CDR3 DNA: TGTGCCAGCAGGCCCTCTCGGGGGGGAATGAACACTGAAGCTTTCTTT. The whole variable domain, remainder taken from reference TRBV28 and TRBJ1-1, is DVKVTQSSRYLVKRTGEKVFLECVQDMDHENMFWYRQDPGLGLRLIYFSYDVKMKEKGDIPEGYSVSREKKERFSLILESASTNQTSMYLCASRPSRGGMNTEAFFGQGTRLTVV.

The rearrangement links TRBV3-1 (or the pseudogene TRBV3-2) to TRBJ2-7; D unclear. Trimming cost V 4 bases and J 7 bases, with 14 bases left between them. The CDR3 length is 13 residues. Germline loops: CDR1 LGHDT, CDR2 YNNKEL (reference sequence). This CDR3 is CASSPLTPGEQYF. The DNA for the CDR3 is TGTGCCAGCAGCCCCCTTACCCCCGGGGAGCAGTACTTC.

The genes are TRBV19 and TRBJ2-7, with 9 bases matching TRBD1. Trimming took 1 base from V and 1 from J; bases not matched to a gene: 5. Germline V lookup: CDR1 LNHDA, CDR2 SQIVND (reference sequence). CDR3 length: 16 residues. CDR3: CASSIGPGQGSYEQYF. The CDR3 coding sequence is TGTGCCAGTAGTATAGGACCGGGACAGGGTTCCTACGAGCAGTACTTC. Full variable domain (rest looked up from reference TRBV19 and TRBJ2-7): DGGITQSPKYLFRKEGQNVTLSCEQNLNHDAMYWYRQDPGQGLRLIYYSQIVNDFQKGDIAEGYSVSREKKESFPLTVTSAQKNPTAFYLCASSIGPGQGSYEQYFGPGTRLTVT.

The chain's CDR3 is CASSLGDTSTDTQYF. The CDR3 coding sequence is TGCGCCAGCAGCTTGGGGGACACTAGCACAGATACGCAGTATTTT. The rearrangement uses TRBV5-1 and TRBJ2-3; D may be TRBD1 (6 bases). Germline CDR1 and CDR2: SGHRS and YFSETQ. This CDR3 contains 15 residues. Deletions cut 0 bases from V and 0 bases from J, with 8 bases between.

The V call is TRBV5-6, the J call TRBJ1-3; D is unclear. The germline gives CDR1 SGHDT, CDR2 YYEEEE. CDR3 size: 13 residues. Trimming took off 1 base at V and 1 base at J, with 3 bases between the two ends. In DNA, the CDR3 is TGTGCCAGCAGCTTGCAGTCTGGAAACACCATATATTTT. Protein: CASSLQSGNTIYF.